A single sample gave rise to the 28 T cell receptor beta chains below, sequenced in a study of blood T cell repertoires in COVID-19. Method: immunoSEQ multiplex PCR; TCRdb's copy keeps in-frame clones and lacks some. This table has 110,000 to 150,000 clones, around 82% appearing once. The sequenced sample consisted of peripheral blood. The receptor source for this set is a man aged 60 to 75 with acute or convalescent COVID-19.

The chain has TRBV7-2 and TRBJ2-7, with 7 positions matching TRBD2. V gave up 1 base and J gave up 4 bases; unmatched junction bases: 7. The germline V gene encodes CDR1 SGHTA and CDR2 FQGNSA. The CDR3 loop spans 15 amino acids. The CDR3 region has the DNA TGTGCCAGCAGCTTAGGTTTCACTAGCGCGTACGAGCAGTACTTC. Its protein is CASSLGFTSAYEQYF.

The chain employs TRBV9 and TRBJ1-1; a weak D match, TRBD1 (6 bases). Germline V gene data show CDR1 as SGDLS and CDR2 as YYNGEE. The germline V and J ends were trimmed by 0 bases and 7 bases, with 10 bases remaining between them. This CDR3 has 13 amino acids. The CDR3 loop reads CASSVGTEGEAFF. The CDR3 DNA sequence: TGTGCCAGCAGCGTAGGGACAGAGGGTGAAGCTTTCTTT.

This chain's CDR3 is CASSIQGEDYGYTF. DNA of the CDR3: TGTGCCAGTAGTATTCAAGGGGAGGACTATGGCTACACCTTC. This chain connects TRBV19 to TRBJ1-2; D is perhaps TRBD1 (5 bases). The V gene's germline CDR1 is LNHDA and CDR2 SQIVND (reference sequence). V shed 3 bases and J shed 3 bases, with 11 bases lying between them. The CDR3 runs 14 residues.

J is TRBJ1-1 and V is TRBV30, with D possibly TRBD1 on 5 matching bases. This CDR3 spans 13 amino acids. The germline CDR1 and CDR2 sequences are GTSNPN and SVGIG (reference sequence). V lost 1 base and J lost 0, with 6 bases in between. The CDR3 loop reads CAWSEQVNTEAFF. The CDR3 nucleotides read TGTGCCTGGAGTGAACAGGTGAACACTGAAGCTTTCTTT.

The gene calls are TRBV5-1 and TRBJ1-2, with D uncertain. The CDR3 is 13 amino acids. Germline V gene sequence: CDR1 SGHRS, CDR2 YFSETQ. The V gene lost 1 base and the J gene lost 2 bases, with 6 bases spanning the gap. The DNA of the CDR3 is TGCGCCAGCAGCTTGTACAGCAACTATGGCTACACCTTC. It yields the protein CASSLYSNYGYTF.

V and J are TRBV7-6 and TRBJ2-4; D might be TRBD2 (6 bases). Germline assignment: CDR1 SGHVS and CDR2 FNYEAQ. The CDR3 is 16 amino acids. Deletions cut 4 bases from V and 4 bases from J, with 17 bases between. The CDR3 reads CASSSLSGDSKNIQYF. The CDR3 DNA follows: TGTGCCAGCAGCTCACTCTCGGGGGACTCAAAAAACATTCAGTACTTC.

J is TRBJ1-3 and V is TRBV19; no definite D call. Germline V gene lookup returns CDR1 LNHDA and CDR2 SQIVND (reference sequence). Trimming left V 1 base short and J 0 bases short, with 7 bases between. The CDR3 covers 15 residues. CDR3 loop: CASSIGRSSGNTIYF. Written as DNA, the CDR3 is TGTGCCAGTAGTATAGGAAGGAGCTCTGGAAACACCATATATTTT.

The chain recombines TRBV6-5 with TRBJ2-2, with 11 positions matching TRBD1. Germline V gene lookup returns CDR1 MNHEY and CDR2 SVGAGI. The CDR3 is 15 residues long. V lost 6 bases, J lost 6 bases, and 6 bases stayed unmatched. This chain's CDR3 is CASRNGGQGAGELFF. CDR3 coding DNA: TGTGCCAGCAGAAATGGGGGACAGGGGGCCGGGGAGCTGTTTTTT.

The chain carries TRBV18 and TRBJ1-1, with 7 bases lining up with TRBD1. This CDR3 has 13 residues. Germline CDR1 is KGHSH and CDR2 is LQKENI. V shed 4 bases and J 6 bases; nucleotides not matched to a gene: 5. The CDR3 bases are TGTGCCAGCTCACTACAGGGGTCGGCTGAAGCTTTCTTT. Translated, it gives CASSLQGSAEAFF.

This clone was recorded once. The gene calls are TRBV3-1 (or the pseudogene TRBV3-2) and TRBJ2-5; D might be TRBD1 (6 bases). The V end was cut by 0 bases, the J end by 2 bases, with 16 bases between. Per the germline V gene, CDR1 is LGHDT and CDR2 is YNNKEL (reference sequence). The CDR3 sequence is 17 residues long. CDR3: CASSQDVSQGLQETQYF. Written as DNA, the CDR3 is TGTGCCAGCAGCCAAGATGTCTCCCAGGGGTTGCAAGAGACCCAGTACTTC.

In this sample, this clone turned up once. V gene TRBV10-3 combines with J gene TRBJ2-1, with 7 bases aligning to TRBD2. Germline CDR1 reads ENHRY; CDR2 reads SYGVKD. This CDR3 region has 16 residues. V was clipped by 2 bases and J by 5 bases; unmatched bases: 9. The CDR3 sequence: CAISEKRDRSNNEQFF. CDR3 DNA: TGTGCCATCAGTGAGAAGCGGGACCGAAGTAACAATGAGCAGTTCTTC.

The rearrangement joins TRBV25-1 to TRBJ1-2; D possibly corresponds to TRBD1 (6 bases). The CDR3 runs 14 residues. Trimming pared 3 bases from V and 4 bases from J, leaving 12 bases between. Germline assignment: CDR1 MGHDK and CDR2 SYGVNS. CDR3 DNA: TGTGCCAGCAGTGAGGGGGGGCTCGGCTATGGCTACACCTTC. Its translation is CASSEGGLGYGYTF.

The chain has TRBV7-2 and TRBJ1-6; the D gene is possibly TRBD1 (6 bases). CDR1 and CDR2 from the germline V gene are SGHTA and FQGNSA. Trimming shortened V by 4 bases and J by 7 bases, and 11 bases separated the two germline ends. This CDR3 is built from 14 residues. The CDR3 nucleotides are TGTGCCAGCAGCTACAGGGTTACAAATTCACCCCTCCACTTT. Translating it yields CASSYRVTNSPLHF.

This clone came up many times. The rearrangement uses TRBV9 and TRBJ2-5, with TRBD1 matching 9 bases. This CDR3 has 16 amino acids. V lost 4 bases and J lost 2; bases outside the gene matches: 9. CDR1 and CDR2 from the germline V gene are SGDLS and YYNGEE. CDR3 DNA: TGTGCCAGCAGCCCCCGGACAGGGGTTGGACAAGAGACCCAGTACTTC. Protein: CASSPRTGVGQETQYF.

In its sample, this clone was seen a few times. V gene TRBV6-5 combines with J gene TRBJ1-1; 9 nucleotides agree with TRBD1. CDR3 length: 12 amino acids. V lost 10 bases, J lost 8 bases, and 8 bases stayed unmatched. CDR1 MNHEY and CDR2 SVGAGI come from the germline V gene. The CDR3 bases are TGTGCCATCCACAGGGGGACAGGGGAAGCTTTCTTT. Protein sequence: CAIHRGTGEAFF.

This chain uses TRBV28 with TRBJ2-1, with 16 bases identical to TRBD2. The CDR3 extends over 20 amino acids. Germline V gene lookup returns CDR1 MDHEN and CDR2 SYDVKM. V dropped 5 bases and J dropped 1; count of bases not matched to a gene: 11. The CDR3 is CASSPGTSGRASGSYNEQFF. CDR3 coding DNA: TGTGCCAGCAGTCCCGGGACTAGCGGGAGGGCCTCGGGGTCCTACAATGAGCAGTTCTTC.

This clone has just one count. For the CDR3, the DNA is TGTGCCAGCAGTCCTGGACAATCCTACGAGCAGTACTTC. Amino acids: CASSPGQSYEQYF. The gene calls are TRBV28 and TRBJ2-7; D possibly corresponds to TRBD1 (5 bases). Germline-derived CDR1 and CDR2 are MDHEN and SYDVKM. The CDR3 runs to 13 residues. Trimming cost V 5 bases and J 1 base, with 9 bases left between them.

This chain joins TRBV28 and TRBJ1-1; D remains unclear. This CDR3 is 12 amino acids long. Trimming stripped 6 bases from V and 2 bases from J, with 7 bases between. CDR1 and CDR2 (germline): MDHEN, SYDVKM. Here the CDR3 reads CASRSINTEAFF. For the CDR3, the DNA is TGTGCCAGCAGATCTATAAACACTGAAGCTTTCTTT. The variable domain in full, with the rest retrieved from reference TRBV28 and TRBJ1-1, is DVKVTQSSRYLVKRTGEKVFLECVQDMDHENMFWYRQDPGLGLRLIYFSYDVKMKEKGDIPEGYSVSREKKERFSLILESASTNQTSMYLCASRSINTEAFFGQGTRLTVV.

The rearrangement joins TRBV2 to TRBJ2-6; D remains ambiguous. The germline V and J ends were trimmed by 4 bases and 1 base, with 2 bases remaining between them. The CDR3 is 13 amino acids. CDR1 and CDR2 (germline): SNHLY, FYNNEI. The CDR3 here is CASSASGANVLTF. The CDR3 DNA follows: TGTGCCAGCAGTGCTTCTGGGGCCAACGTCCTGACTTTC.

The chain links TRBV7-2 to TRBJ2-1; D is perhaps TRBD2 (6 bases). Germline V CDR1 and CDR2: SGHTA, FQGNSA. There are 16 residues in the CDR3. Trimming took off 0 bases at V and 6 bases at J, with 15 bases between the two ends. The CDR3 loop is CASSLASGVEGNEQFF. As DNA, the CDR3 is TGTGCCAGCAGCTTAGCTAGCGGAGTGGAGGGCAATGAGCAGTTCTTC.

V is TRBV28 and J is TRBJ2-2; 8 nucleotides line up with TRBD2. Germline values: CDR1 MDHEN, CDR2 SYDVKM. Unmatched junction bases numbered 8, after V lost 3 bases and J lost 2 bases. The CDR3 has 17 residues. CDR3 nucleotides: TGTGCCAGCAGTTTGGGGACTAGGGGCCCAAACACCGGGGAGCTGTTTTTT. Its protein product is CASSLGTRGPNTGELFF.

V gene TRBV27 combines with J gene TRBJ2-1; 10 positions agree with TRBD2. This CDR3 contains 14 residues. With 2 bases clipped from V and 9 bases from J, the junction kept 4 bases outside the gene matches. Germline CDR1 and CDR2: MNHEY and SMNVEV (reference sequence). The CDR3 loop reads CASSLQREGIEQFF. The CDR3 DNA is TGTGCCAGCAGTTTACAGCGGGAGGGTATTGAGCAGTTCTTC.

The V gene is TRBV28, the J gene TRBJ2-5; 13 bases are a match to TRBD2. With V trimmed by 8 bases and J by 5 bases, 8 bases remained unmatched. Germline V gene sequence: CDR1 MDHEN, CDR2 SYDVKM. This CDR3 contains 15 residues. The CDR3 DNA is TGTGCCAGCGCCACTAGCGGGAGGGCGTGGGAGACCCAGTACTTC. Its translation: CASATSGRAWETQYF.

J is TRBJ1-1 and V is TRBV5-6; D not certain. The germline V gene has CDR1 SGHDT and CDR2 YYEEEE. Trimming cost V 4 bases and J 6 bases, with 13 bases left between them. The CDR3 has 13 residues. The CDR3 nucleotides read TGTGCCAGCAGCCTCTGGCGGAGGGCTGAAGCTTTCTTT. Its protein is CASSLWRRAEAFF.

As DNA, the CDR3 is TGTGCCACCAGTTTATCCGGGACTAGCGGGAACTACAATGAGCAGTTCTTC. This sequence encodes CATSLSGTSGNYNEQFF. The rearrangement links TRBV24-1 to TRBJ2-1, with 13 positions matching TRBD2. The CDR3 runs to 17 residues. V lost 6 bases and J lost 3; bases outside the gene matches: 7. Germline V lookup: CDR1 KGHDR, CDR2 SFDVKD.

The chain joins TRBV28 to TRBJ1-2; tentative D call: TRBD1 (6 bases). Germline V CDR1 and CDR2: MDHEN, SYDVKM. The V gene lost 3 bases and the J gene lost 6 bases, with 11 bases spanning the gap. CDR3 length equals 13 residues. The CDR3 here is CASSLSGANGYTF. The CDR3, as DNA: TGTGCCAGCAGTTTGTCAGGGGCGAATGGCTACACCTTC.

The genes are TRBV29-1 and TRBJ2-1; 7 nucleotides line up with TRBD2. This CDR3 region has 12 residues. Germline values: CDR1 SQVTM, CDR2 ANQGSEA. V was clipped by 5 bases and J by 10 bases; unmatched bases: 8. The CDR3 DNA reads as TGCAGCGTTAACGGGAGGCGTGAGGAGCAGTTCTTC. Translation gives CSVNGRREEQFF.

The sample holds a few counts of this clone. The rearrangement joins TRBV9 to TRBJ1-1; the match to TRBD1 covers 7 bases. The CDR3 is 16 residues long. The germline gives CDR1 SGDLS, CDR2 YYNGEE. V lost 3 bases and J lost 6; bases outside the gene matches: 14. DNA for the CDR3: TGTGCCAGCAGCGCCTCAACCGGGACAGTCGCCGCTGAAGCTTTCTTT. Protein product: CASSASTGTVAAEAFF.